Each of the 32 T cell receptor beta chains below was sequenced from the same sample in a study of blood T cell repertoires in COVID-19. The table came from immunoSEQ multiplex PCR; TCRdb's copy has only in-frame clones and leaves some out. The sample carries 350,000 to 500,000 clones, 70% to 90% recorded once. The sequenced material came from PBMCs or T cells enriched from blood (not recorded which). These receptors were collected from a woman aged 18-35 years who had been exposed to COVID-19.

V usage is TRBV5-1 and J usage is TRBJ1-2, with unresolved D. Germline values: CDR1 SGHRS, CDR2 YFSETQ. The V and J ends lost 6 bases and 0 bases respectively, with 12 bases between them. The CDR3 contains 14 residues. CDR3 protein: CASTTEPSNYGYTF. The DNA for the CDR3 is TGCGCCAGCACTACAGAGCCCTCTAACTATGGCTACACCTTC.

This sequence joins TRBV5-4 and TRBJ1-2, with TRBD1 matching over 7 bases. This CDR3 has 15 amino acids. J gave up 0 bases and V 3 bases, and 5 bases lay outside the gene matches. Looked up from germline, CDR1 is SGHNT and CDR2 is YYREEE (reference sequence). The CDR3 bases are TGTGCCAGCAGCTCCACCACAGGGGCTAACTATGGCTACACCTTC. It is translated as CASSSTTGANYGYTF. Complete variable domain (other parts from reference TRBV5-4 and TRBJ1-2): ETGVTQSPTHLIKTRGQQVTLRCSSQSGHNTVSWYQQALGQGPQFIFQYYREEENGRGNFPPRFSGLQFPNYSSELNVNALELDDSALYLCASSSTTGANYGYTFGSGTRLTVV.

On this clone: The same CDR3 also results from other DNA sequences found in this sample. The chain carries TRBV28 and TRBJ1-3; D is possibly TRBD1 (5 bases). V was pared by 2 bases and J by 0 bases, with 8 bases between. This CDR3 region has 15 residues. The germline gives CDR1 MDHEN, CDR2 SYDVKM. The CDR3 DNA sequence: TGTGCCAGCAGTTTAGGGGGGGTCTCTGGAAACACCATATATTTT. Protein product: CASSLGGVSGNTIYF.

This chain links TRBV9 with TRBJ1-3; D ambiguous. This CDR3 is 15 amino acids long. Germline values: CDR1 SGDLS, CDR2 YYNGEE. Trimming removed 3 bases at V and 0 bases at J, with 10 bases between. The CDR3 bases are TGTGCCAGCAGCGCTCCCGGGAACTCTGGAAACACCATATATTTT. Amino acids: CASSAPGNSGNTIYF.

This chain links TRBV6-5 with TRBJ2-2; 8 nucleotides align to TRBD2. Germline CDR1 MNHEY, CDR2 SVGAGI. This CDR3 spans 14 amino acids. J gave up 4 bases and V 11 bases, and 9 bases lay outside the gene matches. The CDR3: CASRGGLGTGELFF. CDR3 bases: TGTGCCTCCCGGGGGGGATTAGGCACCGGGGAGCTGTTTTTT.

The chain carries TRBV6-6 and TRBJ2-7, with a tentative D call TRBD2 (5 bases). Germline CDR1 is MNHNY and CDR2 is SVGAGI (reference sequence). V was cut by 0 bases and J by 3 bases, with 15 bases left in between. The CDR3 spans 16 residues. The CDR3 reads CASSYSIGDGLYEQYF. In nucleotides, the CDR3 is TGTGCCAGCAGTTACTCTATCGGGGATGGGCTCTACGAGCAGTACTTC.

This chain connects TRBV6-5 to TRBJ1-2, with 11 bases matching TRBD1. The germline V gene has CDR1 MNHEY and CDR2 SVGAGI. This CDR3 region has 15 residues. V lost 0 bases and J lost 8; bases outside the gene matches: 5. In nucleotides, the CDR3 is TGTGCCAGCAGTTACTCTAGGACAGGGGGCGTCGGCTACACCTTC. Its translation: CASSYSRTGGVGYTF.

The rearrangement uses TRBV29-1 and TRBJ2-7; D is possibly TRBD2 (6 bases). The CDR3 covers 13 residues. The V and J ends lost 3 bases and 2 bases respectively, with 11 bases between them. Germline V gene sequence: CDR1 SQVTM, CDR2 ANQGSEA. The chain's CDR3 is CSVEGGAAYEQYF. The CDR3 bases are TGCAGCGTTGAGGGCGGGGCGGCCTACGAGCAGTACTTC.

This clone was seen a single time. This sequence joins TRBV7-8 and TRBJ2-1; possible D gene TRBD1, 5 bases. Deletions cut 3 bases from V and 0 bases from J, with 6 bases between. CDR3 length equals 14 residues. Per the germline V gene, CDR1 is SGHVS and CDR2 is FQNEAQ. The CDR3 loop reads CASSLTDSYNEQFF. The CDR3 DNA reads TGTGCCAGCAGCTTGACAGACTCCTACAATGAGCAGTTCTTC.

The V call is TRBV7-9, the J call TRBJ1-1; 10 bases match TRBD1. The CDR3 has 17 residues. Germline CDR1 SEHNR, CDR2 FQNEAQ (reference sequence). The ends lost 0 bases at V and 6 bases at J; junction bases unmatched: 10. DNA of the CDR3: TGTGCCAGCAGCTTAGCTTTCGGCGACAGGGGGCTTGCTGAAGCTTTCTTT. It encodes CASSLAFGDRGLAEAFF.

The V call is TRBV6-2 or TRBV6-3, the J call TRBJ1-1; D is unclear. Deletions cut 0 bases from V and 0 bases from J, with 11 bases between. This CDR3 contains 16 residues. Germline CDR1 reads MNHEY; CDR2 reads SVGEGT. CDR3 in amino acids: CASSYSSVKMNTEAFF. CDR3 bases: TGTGCCAGCAGTTACTCATCGGTAAAGATGAACACTGAAGCTTTCTTT.

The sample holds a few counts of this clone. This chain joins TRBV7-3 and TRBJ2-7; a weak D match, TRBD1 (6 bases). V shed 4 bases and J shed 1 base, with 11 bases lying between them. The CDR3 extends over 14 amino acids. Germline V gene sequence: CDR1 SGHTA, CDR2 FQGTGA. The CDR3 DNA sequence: TGTGCCAGCAGCTCCCATCAGGGGTCCTACGAGCAGTACTTC. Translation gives CASSSHQGSYEQYF.

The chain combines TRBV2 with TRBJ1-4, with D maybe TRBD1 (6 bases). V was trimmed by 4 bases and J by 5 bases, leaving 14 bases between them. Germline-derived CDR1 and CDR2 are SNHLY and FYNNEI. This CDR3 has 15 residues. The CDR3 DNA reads TGTGCCAGCAGTGTTGATCAGGGGACAAATGAAAAACTGTTTTTT. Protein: CASSVDQGTNEKLFF.

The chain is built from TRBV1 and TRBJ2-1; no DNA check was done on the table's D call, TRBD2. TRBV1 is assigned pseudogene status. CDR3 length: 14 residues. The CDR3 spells CTSSRSGSYNEQFF. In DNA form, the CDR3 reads TGCACCAGCAGCCGTTCGGGGTCCTACAATGAGCAGTTCTTC.

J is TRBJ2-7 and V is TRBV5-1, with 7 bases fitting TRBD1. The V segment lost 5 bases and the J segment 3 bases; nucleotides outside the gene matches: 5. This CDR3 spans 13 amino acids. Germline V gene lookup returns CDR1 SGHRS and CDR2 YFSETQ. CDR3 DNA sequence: TGCGCCAGCAGGGGGACAGCCAACTACGAGCAGTACTTC. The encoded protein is CASRGTANYEQYF. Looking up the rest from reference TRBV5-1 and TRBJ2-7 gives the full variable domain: KAGVTQTPRYLIKTRGQQVTLSCSPISGHRSVSWYQQTPGQGLQFLFEYFSETQRNKGNFPGRFSGRQFSNSRSEMNVSTLELGDSALYLCASRGTANYEQYFGPGTRLTVT.

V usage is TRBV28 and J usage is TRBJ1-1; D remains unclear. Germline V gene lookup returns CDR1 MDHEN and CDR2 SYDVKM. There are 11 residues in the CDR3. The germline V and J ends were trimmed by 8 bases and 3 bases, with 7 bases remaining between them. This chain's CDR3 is CASVLHTEAFF. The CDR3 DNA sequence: TGTGCCAGCGTCCTCCACACTGAAGCTTTCTTT.

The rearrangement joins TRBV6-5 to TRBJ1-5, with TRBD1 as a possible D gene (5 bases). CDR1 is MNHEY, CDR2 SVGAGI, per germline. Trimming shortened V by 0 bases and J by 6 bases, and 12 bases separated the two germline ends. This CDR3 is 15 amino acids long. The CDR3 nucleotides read TGTGCCAGCAGTTACTCAGGGTACGGGGGTCAGCCCCAGCATTTT. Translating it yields CASSYSGYGGQPQHF.

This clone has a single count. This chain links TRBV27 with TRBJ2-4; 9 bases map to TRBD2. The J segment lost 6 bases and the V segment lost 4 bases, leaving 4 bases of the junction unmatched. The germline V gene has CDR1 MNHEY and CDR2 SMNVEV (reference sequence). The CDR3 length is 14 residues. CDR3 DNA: TGTGCCAGCAGTTCAGCGGGAGGTGGAAACATTCAGTACTTC. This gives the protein CASSSAGGGNIQYF.

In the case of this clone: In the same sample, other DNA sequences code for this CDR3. DNA of the CDR3: TGTGCCAGCAGTGACTCTAGCGGCTCCTACAATGAGCAGTTCTTC. Translated, it gives CASSDSSGSYNEQFF. J is TRBJ2-1 and V is TRBV6-4; maybe TRBD2 (6 bases). The CDR3 contains 15 residues. V shed 0 bases and J shed 0 bases, with 6 bases lying between them. Germline loops: CDR1 MRHNA, CDR2 SNTAGT.

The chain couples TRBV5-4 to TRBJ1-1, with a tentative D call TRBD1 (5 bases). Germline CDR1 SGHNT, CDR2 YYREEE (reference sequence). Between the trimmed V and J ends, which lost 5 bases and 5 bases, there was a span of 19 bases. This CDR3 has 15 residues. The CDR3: CASRIYGGSGTEAFF. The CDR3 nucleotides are TGTGCCAGCAGAATCTACGGGGGGTCGGGGACTGAAGCTTTCTTT.

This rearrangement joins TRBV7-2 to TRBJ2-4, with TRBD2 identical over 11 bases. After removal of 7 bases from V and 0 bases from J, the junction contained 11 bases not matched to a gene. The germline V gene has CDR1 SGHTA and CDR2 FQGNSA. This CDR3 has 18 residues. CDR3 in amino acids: CASTSGTSGNLAKNIQYF. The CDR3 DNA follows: TGTGCCAGCACTTCCGGGACTAGCGGAAACCTAGCCAAAAACATTCAGTACTTC.

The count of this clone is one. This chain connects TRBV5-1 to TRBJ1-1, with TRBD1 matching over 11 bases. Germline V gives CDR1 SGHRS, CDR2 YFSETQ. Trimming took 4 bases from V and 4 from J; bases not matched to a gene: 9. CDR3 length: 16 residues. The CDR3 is CASSKLGQGAGTEAFF. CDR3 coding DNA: TGCGCCAGCAGCAAACTCGGACAGGGGGCAGGCACTGAAGCTTTCTTT.

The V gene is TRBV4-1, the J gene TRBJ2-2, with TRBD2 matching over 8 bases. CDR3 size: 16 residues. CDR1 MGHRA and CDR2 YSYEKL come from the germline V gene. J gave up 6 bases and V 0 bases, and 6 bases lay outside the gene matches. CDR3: CASSQEFTSGAGELFF. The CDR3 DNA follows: TGCGCCAGCAGCCAAGAATTTACTAGCGGCGCCGGGGAGCTGTTTTTT.

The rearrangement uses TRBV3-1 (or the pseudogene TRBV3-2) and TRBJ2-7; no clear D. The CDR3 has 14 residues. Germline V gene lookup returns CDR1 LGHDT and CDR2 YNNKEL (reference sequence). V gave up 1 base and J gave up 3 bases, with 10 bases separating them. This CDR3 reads CASSQGGQIYEQYF. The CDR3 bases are TGTGCCAGCAGCCAAGGAGGCCAGATCTACGAGCAGTACTTC.

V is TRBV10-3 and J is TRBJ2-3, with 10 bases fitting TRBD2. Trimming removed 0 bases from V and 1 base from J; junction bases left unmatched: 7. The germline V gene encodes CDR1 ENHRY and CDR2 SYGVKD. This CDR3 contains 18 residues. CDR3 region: CAISESPPSGRGTDTQYF. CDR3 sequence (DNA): TGTGCCATCAGTGAGTCTCCCCCGAGCGGGAGGGGCACAGATACGCAGTATTTT.

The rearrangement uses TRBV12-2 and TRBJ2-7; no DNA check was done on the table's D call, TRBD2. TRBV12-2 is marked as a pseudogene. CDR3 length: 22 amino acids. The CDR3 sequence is CASRQGPVVEGLAGEECYEQYF. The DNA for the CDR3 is TGTGCAAGTCGCCAAGGGCCTGTGGTAGAGGGACTAGCGGGAGAAGAATGCTACGAGCAGTACTTC.

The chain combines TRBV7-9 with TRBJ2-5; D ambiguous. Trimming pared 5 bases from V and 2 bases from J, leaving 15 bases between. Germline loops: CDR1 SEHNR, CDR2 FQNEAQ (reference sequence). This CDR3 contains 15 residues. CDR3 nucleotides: TGTGCCAGCAGCCGAGCTGCCGGGTTTCAAGAGACCCAGTACTTC. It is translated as CASSRAAGFQETQYF.

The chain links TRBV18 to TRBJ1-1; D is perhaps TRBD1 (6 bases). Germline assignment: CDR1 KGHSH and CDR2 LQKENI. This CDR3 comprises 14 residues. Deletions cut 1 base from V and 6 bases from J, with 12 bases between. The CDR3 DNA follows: TGTGCCAGCTCACCACAGAGCGGGGGCGCTGAAGCTTTCTTT. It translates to CASSPQSGGAEAFF. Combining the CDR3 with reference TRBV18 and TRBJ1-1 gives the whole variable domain NAGVMQNPRHLVRRRGQEARLRCSPMKGHSHVYWYRQLPEEGLKFMVYLQKENIIDESGMPKERFSAEFPKEGPSILRIQQVVRGDSAAYFCASSPQSGGAEAFFGQGTRLTVV.

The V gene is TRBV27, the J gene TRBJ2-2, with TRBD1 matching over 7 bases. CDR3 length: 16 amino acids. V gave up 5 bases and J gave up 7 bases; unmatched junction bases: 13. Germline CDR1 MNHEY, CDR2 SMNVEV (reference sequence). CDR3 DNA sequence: TGTGCCAGCAGTCTACATAGGGACAGATCCCACGGGGAGCTGTTTTTT. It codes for CASSLHRDRSHGELFF.

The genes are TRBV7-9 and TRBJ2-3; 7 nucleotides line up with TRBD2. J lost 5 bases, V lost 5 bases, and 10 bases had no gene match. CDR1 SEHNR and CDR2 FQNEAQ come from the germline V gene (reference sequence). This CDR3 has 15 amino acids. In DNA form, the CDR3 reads TGTGCCAGCAGCGGGCTGGGGCTAGCGGAAGATACGCAGTATTTT. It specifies CASSGLGLAEDTQYF.

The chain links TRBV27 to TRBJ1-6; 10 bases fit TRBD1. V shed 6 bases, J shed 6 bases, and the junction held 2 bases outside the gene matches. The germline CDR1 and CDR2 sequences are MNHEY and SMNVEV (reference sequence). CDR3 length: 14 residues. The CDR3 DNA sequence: TGTGCCAGCAGCCGGACAGGGGGTAATTCACCCCTCCACTTT. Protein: CASSRTGGNSPLHF.

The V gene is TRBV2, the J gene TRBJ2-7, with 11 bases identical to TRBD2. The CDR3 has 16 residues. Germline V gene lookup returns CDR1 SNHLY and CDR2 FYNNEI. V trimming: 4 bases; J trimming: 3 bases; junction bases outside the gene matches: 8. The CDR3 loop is CASSGEQTSGNYEQYF. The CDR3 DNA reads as TGTGCCAGCAGTGGGGAACAGACTAGCGGGAACTACGAGCAGTACTTC.